This is a list of T cell receptor beta chains from one sample in a study of T cells in Graves' hyperthyroidism and ophthalmopathy. TCRdb redid the calling of the multiplex PCR reads with MiXCR, one entry per CDR3 protein. Among 300,000 to 500,000 distinct CDR3 sequences listed, around 14% were seen once. The sample comprised blood. The source is a woman between 25 and 40 years old with Graves' hyperthyroidism. CDR3s include the opening cysteine and the closing phenylalanine or tryptophan. Each record gives: V gene, J gene, CDR3 protein.

TRBV6-1,TRBJ2-2,CASSAKGLAGTNTGELFF
TRBV2,TRBJ2-7,CATRTGGTYEQYF
TRBV11-2,TRBJ2-4,CASTLTGGSDKNIQYF
TRBV5-6,TRBJ1-5,CASSFFRDGGNQPQHF
TRBV20-1,TRBJ2-6,CSATSGTPPSSGANVLTF
TRBV24-1,TRBJ2-2,CATSVGSNTGELFF
TRBV6-1,TRBJ1-5,CASSDLNSPTGLLNQPQHF
TRBV9,TRBJ2-7,CASSKTSGASYEQYF
TRBV2,TRBJ1-1,CASSEAAGNTEVFF
TRBV12-3/TRBV12-4,TRBJ2-2,CAIAAGANTGELFF
TRBV7-9,TRBJ2-7,CASTDGLLYEQYF
TRBV5-1,TRBJ2-3,CASSLGTSSGPDTQYF
TRBV29-1,TRBJ1-5,CSVGQGRNQPQHF
TRBV3-1,TRBJ2-7,CASSQERLLLYEQYF
TRBV3-1,TRBJ1-5,CASSQASSNQPQHF
TRBV6-1,TRBJ2-7,CASRGDRPPYEQYF
TRBV28,TRBJ1-1,CASRGGQLNTEAFF
TRBV3-1,TRBJ2-1,CASTPGATHNEQFF
TRBV18,TRBJ2-7,CASSPEKAGGEQYF
TRBV4-2,TRBJ2-3,CASSQDQLYASTDTQYF
TRBV3-1,TRBJ1-5,CASSQSIGQPQHF
TRBV7-3,TRBJ2-1,CASSFGRGSYNEQFF
TRBV3-1,TRBJ2-3,CASSQASAGTDTQYF
TRBV14,TRBJ2-1,CASSQVGGRAYNEQFF